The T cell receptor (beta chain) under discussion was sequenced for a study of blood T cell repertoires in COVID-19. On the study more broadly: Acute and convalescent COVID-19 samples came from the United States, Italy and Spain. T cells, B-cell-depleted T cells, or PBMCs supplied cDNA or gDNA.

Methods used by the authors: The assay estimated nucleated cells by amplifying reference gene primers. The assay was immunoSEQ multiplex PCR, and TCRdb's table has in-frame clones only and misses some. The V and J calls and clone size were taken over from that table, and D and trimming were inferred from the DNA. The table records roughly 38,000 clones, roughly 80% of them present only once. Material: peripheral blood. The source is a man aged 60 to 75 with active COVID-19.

In nucleotides, the CDR3 is TGTGCCAGCAGTTCCGTGACAGGGGGCGGTGGCTACACCTTC. It codes for CASSSVTGGGGYTF. The chain combines TRBV6-5 with TRBJ1-2, with 10 bases aligning to TRBD1. Per the germline V gene, CDR1 is MNHEY and CDR2 is SVGAGI. The V gene end was trimmed by 4 bases and the J gene end by 7 bases; junction bases not matched to a gene: 6. The CDR3 is 14 amino acids.